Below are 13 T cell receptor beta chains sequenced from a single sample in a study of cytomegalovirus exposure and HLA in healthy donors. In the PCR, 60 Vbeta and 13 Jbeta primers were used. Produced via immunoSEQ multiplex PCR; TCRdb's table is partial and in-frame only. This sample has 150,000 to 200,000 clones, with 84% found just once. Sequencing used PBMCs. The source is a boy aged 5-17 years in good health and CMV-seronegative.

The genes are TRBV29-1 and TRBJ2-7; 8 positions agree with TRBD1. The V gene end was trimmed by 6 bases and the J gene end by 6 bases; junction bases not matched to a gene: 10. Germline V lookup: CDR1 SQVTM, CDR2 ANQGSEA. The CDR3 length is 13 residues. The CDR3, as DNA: TGCAGCGTCGCCAGGCAGGGGGCAGGCGAGCAGTACTTC. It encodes CSVARQGAGEQYF.

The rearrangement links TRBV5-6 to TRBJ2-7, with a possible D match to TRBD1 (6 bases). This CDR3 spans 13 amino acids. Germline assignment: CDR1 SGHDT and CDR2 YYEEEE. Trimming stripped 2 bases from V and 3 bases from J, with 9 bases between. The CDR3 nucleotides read TGTGCCAGCAGCTTACAGGGCCACTACGAGCAGTACTTC. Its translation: CASSLQGHYEQYF.

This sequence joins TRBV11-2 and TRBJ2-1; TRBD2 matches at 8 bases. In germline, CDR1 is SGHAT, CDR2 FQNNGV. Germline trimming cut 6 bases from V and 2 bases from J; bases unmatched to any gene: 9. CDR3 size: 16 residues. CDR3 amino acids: CASRDEGLGTYNEQFF. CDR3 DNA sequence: TGTGCCAGCAGGGATGAGGGACTAGGAACCTACAATGAGCAGTTCTTC.

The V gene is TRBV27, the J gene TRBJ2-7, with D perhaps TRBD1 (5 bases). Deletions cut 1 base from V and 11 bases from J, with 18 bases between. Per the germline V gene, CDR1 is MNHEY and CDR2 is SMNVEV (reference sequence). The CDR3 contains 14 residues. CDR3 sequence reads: CASSLLAGPSVEYF. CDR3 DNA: TGTGCCAGCAGTTTATTGGCAGGGCCTTCGGTTGAGTACTTC.

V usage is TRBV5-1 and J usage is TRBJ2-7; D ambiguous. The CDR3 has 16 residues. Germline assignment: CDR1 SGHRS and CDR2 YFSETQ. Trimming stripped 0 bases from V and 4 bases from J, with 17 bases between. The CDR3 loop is CASSLDGGQLIYEQYF. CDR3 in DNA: TGCGCCAGCAGCTTGGACGGCGGCCAGTTGATTTACGAGCAGTACTTC.

For the CDR3, the DNA is TGCGCCAGCAGCCCTGGGACACCTTTCTACGAGCAGTACTTC. Translating gives CASSPGTPFYEQYF. The gene calls are TRBV5-1 and TRBJ2-7, with D perhaps matching TRBD1 (6 bases). With 4 bases removed from V and 3 bases from J, the gap between germline ends came to 14 bases. The CDR3 extends over 14 amino acids. Per germline, CDR1 SGHRS and CDR2 YFSETQ.

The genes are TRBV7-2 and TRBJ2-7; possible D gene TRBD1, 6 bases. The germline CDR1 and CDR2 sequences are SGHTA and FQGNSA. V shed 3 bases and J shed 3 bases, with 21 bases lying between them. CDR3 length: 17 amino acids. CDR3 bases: TGTGCCAGCAGCTTCCCTTTGAAGGGGGTTTCAGACTACGAGCAGTACTTC. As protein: CASSFPLKGVSDYEQYF.

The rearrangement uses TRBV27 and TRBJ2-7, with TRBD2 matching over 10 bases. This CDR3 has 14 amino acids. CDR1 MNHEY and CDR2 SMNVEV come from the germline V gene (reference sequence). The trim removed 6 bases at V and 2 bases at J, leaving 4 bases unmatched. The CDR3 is CASRRAGGTYEQYF. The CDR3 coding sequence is TGTGCCAGCAGACGAGCGGGAGGGACCTACGAGCAGTACTTC.

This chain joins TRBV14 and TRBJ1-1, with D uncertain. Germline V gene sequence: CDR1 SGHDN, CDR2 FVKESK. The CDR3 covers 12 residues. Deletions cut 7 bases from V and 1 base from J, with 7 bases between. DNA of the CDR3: TGTGCCAGCACCGGTGCGAACACTGAAGCTTTCTTT. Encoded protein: CASTGANTEAFF.

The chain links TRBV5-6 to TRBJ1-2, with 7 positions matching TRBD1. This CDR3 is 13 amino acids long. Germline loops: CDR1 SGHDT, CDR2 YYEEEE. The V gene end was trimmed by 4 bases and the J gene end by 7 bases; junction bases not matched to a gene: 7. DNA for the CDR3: TGTGCCAGCAGCCCGGGACAGAGGTTTGGCTACACCTTC. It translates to CASSPGQRFGYTF.

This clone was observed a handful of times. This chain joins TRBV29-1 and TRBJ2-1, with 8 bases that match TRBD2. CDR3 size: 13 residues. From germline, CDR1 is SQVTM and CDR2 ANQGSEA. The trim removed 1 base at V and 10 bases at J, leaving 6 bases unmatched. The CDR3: CSVEGRGGHEQFF. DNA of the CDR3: TGCAGCGTTGAAGGCCGCGGGGGGCACGAGCAGTTCTTC.

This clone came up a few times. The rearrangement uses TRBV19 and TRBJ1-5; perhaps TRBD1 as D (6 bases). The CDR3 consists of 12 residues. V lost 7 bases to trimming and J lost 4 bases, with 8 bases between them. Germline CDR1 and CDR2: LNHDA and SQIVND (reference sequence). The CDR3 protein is CASKGGNQPQHF. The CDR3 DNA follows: TGTGCCAGTAAAGGGGGTAATCAGCCCCAGCATTTT.

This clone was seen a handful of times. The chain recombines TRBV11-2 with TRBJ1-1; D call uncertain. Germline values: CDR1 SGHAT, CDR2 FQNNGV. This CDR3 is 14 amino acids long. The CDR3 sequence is CAISITAGPTEAFF. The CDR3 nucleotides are TGTGCTATCTCCATCACAGCGGGCCCCACTGAAGCTTTCTTT.